The present entry profiles one T cell receptor (beta chain) with its context. The CDR3 has 15 amino acids. V lost 0 bases and J lost 0, with 8 bases in between. Germline CDR1 and CDR2: SGHRS and YFSETQ. Profiling relied on immunoSEQ multiplex PCR, and the TCRdb table lists in-frame clones only, not all of them. This sample yields about 250,000 clones, of which almost 90% are seen a single time; about 1.3% belongs to the top ten. The data were taken from a study of blood T cell repertoires in COVID-19. Sequences were obtained from peripheral blood. The TCR was taken from a man older than 75 with acute or convalescent COVID-19. The J gene is TRBJ2-3, the V gene TRBV5-1; D gene uncertain. The CDR3 bases are TGCGCCAGCAGCTTGGAAACAGCTAGCACAGATACGCAGTATTTT. It yields the protein CASSLETASTDTQYF.